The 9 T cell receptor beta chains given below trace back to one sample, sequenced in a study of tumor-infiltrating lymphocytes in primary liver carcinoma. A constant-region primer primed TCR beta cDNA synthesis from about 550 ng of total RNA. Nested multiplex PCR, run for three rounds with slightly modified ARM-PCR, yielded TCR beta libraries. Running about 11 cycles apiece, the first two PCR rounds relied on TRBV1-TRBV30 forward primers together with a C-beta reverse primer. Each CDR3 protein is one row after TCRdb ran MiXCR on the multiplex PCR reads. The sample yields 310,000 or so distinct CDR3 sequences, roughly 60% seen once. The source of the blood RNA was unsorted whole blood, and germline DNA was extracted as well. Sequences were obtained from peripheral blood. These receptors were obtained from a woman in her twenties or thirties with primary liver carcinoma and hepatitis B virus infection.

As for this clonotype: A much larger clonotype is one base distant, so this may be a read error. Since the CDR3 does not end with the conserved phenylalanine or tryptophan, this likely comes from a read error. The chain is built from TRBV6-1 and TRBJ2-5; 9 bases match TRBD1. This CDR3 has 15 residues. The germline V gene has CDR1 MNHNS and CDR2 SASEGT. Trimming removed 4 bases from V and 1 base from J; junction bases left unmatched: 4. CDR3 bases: TGTGCCAGCAGTGCGGACAGGGGAATCCAAGAGACCCAGTACTAC. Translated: CASSADRGIQETQYY.

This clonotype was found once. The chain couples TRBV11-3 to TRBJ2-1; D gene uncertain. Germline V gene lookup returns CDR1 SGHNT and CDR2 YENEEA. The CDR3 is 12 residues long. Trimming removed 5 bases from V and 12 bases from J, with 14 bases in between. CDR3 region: CASSLGHKAQFF. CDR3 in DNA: TGTGCCAGCAGCCTGGGCCACAAAGCGCAGTTCTTC.

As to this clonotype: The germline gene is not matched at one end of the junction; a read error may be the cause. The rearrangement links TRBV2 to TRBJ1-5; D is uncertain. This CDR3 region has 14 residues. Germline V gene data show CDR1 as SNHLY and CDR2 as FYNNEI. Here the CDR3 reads CTSSASVDNQPQHF. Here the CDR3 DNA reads TGTACCAGCAGCGCGAGCGTCGACAATCAGCCCCAGCATTTT.

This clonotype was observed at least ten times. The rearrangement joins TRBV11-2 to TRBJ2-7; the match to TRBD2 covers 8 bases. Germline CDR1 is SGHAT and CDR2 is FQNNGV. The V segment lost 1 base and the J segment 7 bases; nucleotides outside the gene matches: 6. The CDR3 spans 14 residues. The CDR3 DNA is TGTGCCAGCAGCTTAGCGGCGGGAGGTGGGGAGCAGTACTTC. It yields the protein CASSLAAGGGEQYF.

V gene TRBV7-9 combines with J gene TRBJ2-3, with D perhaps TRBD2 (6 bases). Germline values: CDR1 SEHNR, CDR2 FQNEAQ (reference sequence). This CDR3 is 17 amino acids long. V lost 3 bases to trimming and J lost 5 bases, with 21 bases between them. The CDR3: CASSFKLAERRRDTQYF. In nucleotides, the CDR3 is TGTGCCAGCAGCTTCAAATTAGCGGAACGGCGACGAGATACGCAGTATTTT.

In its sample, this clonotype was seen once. CDR3 nucleotide sequence: TGCGCCAGCAGCCATAAACTAGCGACTGAAAACATTCAGTACTTC. Translation gives CASSHKLATENIQYF. The chain employs TRBV4-1 and TRBJ2-4, with 7 bases aligning to TRBD2. CDR1 and CDR2 (germline): MGHRA, YSYEKL. The V and J ends lost 3 bases and 5 bases, in that order; junction bases with no gene match: 7. The CDR3 is 15 amino acids.

CDR3 protein: CASNLRQNYEQYF. The DNA of the CDR3 is TGTGCCAGCAATTTAAGACAGAACTACGAGCAGTACTTC. The chain is built from TRBV11-3 and TRBJ2-7; the D gene is possibly TRBD1 (5 bases). The germline V gene has CDR1 SGHNT and CDR2 YENEEA. The CDR3 length is 13 residues. V dropped 7 bases and J dropped 3 bases, with 13 bases sitting between them.

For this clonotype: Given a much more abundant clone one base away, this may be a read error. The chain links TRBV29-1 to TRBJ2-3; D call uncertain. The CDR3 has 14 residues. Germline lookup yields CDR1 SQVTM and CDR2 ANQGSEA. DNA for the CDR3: TGCAGCGTTGAGGGGTCTTCGAGCACAAATACGCAGTATTTT. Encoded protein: CSVEGSSSTNTQYF.

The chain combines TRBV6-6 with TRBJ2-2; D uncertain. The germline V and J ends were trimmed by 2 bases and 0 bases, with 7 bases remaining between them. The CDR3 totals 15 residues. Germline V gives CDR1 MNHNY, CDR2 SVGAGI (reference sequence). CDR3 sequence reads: CASSYAAANTGELFF. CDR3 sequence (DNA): TGTGCCAGCAGTTACGCCGCGGCGAACACCGGGGAGCTGTTTTTT.